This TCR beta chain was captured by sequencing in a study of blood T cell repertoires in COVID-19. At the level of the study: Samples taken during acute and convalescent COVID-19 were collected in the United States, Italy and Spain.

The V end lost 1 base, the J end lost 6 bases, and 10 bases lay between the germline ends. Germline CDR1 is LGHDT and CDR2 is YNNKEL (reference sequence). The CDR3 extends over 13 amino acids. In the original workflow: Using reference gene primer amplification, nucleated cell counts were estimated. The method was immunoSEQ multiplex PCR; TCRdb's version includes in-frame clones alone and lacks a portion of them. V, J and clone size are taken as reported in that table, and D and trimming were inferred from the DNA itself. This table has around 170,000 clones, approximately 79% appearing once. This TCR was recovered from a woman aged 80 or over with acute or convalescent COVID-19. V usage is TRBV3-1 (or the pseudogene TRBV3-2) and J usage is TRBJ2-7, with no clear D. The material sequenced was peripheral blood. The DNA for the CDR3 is TGTGCCAGCAGCCAAGTGCTCCACGGCGAGCAGTACTTC. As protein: CASSQVLHGEQYF.